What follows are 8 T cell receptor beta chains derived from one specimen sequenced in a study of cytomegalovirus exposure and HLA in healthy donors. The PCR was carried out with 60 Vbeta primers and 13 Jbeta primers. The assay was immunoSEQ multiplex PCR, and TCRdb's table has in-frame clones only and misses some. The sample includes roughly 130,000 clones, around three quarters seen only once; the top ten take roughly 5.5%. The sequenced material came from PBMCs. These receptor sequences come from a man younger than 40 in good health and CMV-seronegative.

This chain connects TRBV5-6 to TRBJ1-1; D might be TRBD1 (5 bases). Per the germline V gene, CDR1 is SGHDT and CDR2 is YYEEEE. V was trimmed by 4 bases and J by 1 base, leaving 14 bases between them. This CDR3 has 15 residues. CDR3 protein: CASSPPDSPNTEAFF. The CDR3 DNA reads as TGTGCCAGCAGCCCACCCGACAGTCCGAACACTGAAGCTTTCTTT.

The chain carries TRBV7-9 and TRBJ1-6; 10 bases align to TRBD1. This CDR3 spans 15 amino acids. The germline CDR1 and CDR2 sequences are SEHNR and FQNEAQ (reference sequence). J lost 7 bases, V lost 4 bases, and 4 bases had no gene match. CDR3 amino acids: CASSWGGQGNSPLHF. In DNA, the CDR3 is TGTGCCAGCAGCTGGGGGGGACAGGGGAATTCACCCCTCCACTTT.

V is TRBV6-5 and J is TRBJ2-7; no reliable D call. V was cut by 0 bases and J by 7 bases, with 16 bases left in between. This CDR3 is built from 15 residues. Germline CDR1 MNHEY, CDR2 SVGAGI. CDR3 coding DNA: TGTGCCAGCAGTTACTCCCGGGTCGAAGGTCGTGAGCAGTACTTC. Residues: CASSYSRVEGREQYF.

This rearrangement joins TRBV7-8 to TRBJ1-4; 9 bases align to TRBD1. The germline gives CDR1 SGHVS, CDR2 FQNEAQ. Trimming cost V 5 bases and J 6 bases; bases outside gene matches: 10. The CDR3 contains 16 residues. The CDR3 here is CASSNRGQEADEKLFF. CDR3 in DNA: TGTGCCAGCAGCAACAGGGGGCAGGAGGCTGATGAAAAACTGTTTTTT.

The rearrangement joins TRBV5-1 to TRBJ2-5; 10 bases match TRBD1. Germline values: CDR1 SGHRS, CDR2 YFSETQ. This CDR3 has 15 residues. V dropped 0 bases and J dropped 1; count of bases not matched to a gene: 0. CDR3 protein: CASSLGTGGQETQYF. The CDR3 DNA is TGCGCCAGCAGCTTGGGGACAGGGGGCCAAGAGACCCAGTACTTC.

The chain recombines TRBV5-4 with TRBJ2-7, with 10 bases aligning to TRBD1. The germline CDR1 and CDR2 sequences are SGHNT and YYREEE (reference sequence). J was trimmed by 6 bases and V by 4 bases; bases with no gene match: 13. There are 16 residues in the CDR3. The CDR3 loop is CASSPKLGTGDGEQYF. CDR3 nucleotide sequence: TGTGCCAGCAGCCCTAAACTAGGGACAGGGGATGGCGAGCAGTACTTC.

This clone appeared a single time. CDR3 amino acids: CASSYDGGVSQPQHF. For the CDR3, the DNA is TGTGCCAGCAGCTACGACGGCGGGGTCTCTCAGCCCCAGCATTTT. The genes are TRBV5-8 and TRBJ1-5; D is unresolved. Trimming pared 3 bases from V and 6 bases from J, leaving 16 bases between. CDR3 size: 15 residues. Per germline, CDR1 SGHTS and CDR2 YDEGEE.

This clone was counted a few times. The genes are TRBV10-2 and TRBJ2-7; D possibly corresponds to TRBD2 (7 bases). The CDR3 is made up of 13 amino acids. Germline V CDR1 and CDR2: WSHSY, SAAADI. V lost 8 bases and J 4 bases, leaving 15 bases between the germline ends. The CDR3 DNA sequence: TGCGCCAGCGGGGCGGGGGCCCTGTACGAGCAGTACTTC. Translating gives CASGAGALYEQYF.